This section outlines one T cell receptor (beta chain) sequence together with its context. Its recognized antigen is unknown. Qualities for individual bases were not recorded, and no much larger clone is one base off. This sample was taken from a study of blood T cell repertoires in COVID-19 (TCRdb year 2020). Background on the whole study: Samples from collaborators originated in the United States, Italy and Spain and spanned both the acute and convalescent phases of COVID-19. The material from the prospective study consisted of cDNA or gDNA derived from T cells, B-cell-depleted T cells, or PBMCs. The dataset comprised deeply sampled blood TCRbeta repertoires from subjects exposed to, actively infected with, or recovered from COVID-19. The repertoires were released in a freely available public database intended as a resource for research on the immune response to SARS-CoV-2. Samples were obtained from the ongoing ImmuneRACE study (first 160 participants) and from about 1,300 subjects provided by 6 global collaborators. Sample metadata almost always included a de-identified subject ID, COVID-19 status, age in years and sex. Where HLA class I and class II types were available, the types were taken from metadata supplied by the sample provider, not from assay-based typing.

Whole blood was collected in K2EDTA tubes by collaborating institutions according to the institutions' own protocols. For TCRbeta analysis, collaborators shipped samples as frozen whole blood, isolated PBMCs, or DNA extracted from either of those sample types. Beyond this particular receptor, the publication reports: The amount of clinical and demographic metadata varied by source and participant and was provided uncurated.

TCRbeta CDR3 regions were amplified from genomic DNA by means of the immunoSEQ Assay, a bias-controlled multiplex PCR. The study's processing was this. The number of nucleated cells in each sample was estimated from the amplification of reference gene primers within the assay. To quantify the absolute abundance of each unique TCRbeta CDR3 rearrangement, sequence reads were collapsed and filtered. For each sample, productive Simpson clonality was calculated as the square root of Simpson's diversity index over productive rearrangements. Not all clones reach the TCRdb copy of this immuneACCESS table, which keeps in-frame sequences only. Checked studies attribute under half of the gap to unresolved V genes and leave the rest unexplained. V and J calls plus clone size are reproduced from that table; the DNA served to infer D and trimming. Recorded for this sample are just over 150,000 clones; roughly 84% of them occurred a single time. The ten largest clones take up just over 9.5% of the sample.

The sample comprised peripheral blood. The origin of this receptor is a woman in her forties or fifties with acute or convalescent COVID-19.

CDR3 reads: CASSVKAGFDNEQFF. The base sequence is TGTGCCAGCAGCGTAAAAGCGGGATTTGACAATGAGCAGTTCTTC. The chain is assembled from TRBV9 and TRBJ2-1; 7 central nucleotides agree with TRBD2. The CDR3 measures 15 amino acids from cysteine to phenylalanine. Only CDR3 DNA remains: 45 bases, in frame from the first base. Ends trimmed: V by 1 base, J by 5 bases; bases unmatched to a gene: 6. Based on the germline V gene, the CDR1 and CDR2 sequences are SGDLS and YYNGEE.